This is a list of T cell receptor beta chains from one sample in a study of shared clonotypes between healthy human individuals. Sequencing used immunoSEQ multiplex PCR; TCRdb keeps in-frame clones, though not all of them. The data hold approximately 2.1 million clones, with about 92% observed a single time. The source material was naive CD4+ T cells from PBMCs. These receptors were collected from a man aged 18 to 30 in good health. Some clones in this sample may be carry-over from other donors' samples. Each CDR3 is given with its conserved first and last residue. Fields, in order: J gene, clone size, D gene, V gene, CDR3 protein, CDR3 DNA. The D gene is left open where the match is weak. The size field is filled for only some rows; it gives once, few, many or a size class.

TRBJ2-1,NA,NA,TRBV11-3,CASSSRDRGSNEQFF,TGTGCCAGCAGCTCCCGGGACCGAGGGTCCAATGAGCAGTTCTTC
TRBJ1-1,NA,NA,TRBV29-1,CSVLLRQSFASFF,TGCAGCGTTCTTCTTAGACAGAGTTTCGCGTCTTTCTTT
TRBJ2-7,NA,TRBD1,TRBV7-9,CASSLTDRASYEQYF,TGTGCCAGCAGCCTTACCGACAGGGCCTCCTACGAGCAGTACTTC
TRBJ1-2,NA,NA,TRBV29-1,CSDGSVGAANYGYTF,TGCAGCGATGGGAGCGTGGGGGCTGCTAACTATGGCTACACCTTC
TRBJ2-2,NA,TRBD2,TRBV5-1,CASSLPLAGGNTGELFF,TGCGCCAGCAGCTTACCTCTAGCGGGAGGCAACACCGGGGAGCTGTTTTTT
TRBJ1-3,NA,NA,TRBV7-9,CASSPYLGFGNTIYF,TGTGCCAGCAGCCCGTACTTGGGGTTTGGAAACACCATATATTTT
TRBJ1-6,NA,NA,TRBV28,CASSLYRTGVYSPLHF,TGTGCCAGCAGTTTATATCGGACGGGGGTTTATTCACCCCTCCACTTT
TRBJ1-3,NA,TRBD1,TRBV5-1,CASSLNPQGAGNTIYF,TGCGCCAGCAGCTTAAATCCGCAGGGGGCTGGAAACACCATATATTTT
TRBJ2-3,once,NA,TRBV25-1,CASSSSGGSTDTQYF,TGTGCCAGCAGTTCTTCTGGGGGTTCAACAGATACGCAGTATTTT
TRBJ2-3,NA,NA,TRBV9,CASSVLAVTDTQYF,TGTGCCAGCAGCGTATTAGCGGTCACAGATACGCAGTATTTT
TRBJ2-1,NA,NA,TRBV19,CAMQKRTRRDNEQFF,TGTGCCATGCAGAAAAGGACGCGTCGAGACAATGAGCAGTTCTTC
TRBJ1-1,NA,NA,TRBV7-2,CASSLRESTEAFF,TGTGCCAGCAGCTTAAGGGAAAGCACTGAAGCTTTCTTT
TRBJ1-5,NA,NA,TRBV7-9,CASSDTFYSNQPQHF,TGTGCCAGCAGCGATACCTTCTATAGCAATCAGCCCCAGCATTTT
TRBJ1-5,NA,TRBD1,TRBV10-3,CAISGGQGRQPQHF,TGTGCCATCAGTGGCGGACAGGGTCGTCAGCCCCAGCATTTT
TRBJ2-7,NA,TRBD1,TRBV28,CASSNAGDRDEQYF,TGTGCCAGCAGCAACGCGGGGGACAGGGACGAGCAGTACTTC
TRBJ1-3,NA,NA,TRBV2,CASFRDAGNTIYF,TGTGCCAGCTTCCGGGACGCAGGAAACACCATATATTTT
TRBJ2-3,NA,TRBD1,TRBV5-1,CASTESKTGGFTDTQYF,TGCGCCAGCACCGAGTCGAAGACAGGGGGGTTCACAGATACGCAGTATTTT
TRBJ1-5,NA,NA,TRBV9,CASSGGGSGQPQHF,TGTGCCAGCAGCGGCGGGGGGTCAGGCCAGCCCCAGCATTTT
TRBJ1-1,NA,NA,TRBV2,CASWGRAEAFF,TGTGCCAGCTGGGGCAGGGCTGAAGCTTTCTTT
TRBJ2-6,few,NA,TRBV6-1,CASSSRTTGANVLTF,TGTGCCAGCAGCAGCAGGACGACTGGGGCCAACGTCCTGACTTTC
TRBJ1-5,NA,TRBD1,TRBV2,CAYTTGANQPQHF,TGTGCCTACACGACAGGGGCAAATCAGCCCCAGCATTTT
TRBJ2-1,NA,NA,TRBV18,CASSPISVAGNEQFF,TGTGCCAGCTCACCTATAAGCGTGGCGGGCAATGAGCAGTTCTTC
TRBJ2-2,NA,NA,TRBV25-1,CASSDRGQPPTGELFF,TGTGCCAGCAGTGACCGGGGCCAGCCGCCCACCGGGGAGCTGTTTTTT
TRBJ2-1,NA,NA,TRBV7-9,CASSPRWAESSYNEQFF,TGTGCCAGCAGCCCCCGATGGGCGGAAAGCTCCTACAATGAGCAGTTCTTC
TRBJ2-7,NA,TRBD1,TRBV28,CASSLRDSYEQYF,TGTGCCAGCAGTTTACGGGACAGCTACGAGCAGTACTTC
TRBJ2-5,NA,TRBD2,TRBV28,CASSFRGGGETQYF,TGTGCCAGCAGTTTCCGGGGGGGAGGAGAGACCCAGTACTTC
TRBJ2-5,once,TRBD1,TRBV18,CASSRDSSGETQYF,TGTGCCAGCTCACGGGACAGTTCGGGAGAGACCCAGTACTTC
TRBJ1-5,NA,NA,TRBV7-9,CASSRGDFNQPQHF,TGTGCCAGCAGCCGGGGGGATTTCAATCAGCCCCAGCATTTT
TRBJ2-7,NA,NA,TRBV7-9,CASSSRTGSYEQYF,TGTGCCAGCAGCTCACGGACCGGCTCCTACGAGCAGTACTTC
TRBJ2-6,NA,TRBD1,TRBV5-1,CASSETGDGANVLTF,TGCGCCAGCAGCGAGACAGGGGACGGGGCCAACGTCCTGACTTTC
TRBJ2-7,NA,TRBD2,TRBV5-1,CASSFLAGVNEQYF,TGCGCCAGCAGCTTTCTAGCGGGAGTCAACGAGCAGTACTTC
TRBJ1-2,NA,NA,TRBV7-8,CASSARYSFGYGYTF,TGTGCCAGCAGCGCTAGATACTCCTTTGGGTATGGCTACACCTTC
TRBJ1-2,NA,NA,TRBV6-4,CASSIRAGSNSNYGYTF,TGTGCCAGCAGTATTCGAGCGGGGAGTAATTCGAACTATGGCTACACCTTC
TRBJ2-2,few,NA,TRBV9,CASSVVVESPGELFF,TGTGCCAGCAGCGTAGTAGTTGAGAGTCCCGGGGAGCTGTTTTTT
TRBJ2-3,NA,NA,TRBV7-2,CASSSSGSTDTQYF,TGTGCCAGCAGCAGTAGCGGAAGCACAGATACGCAGTATTTT
TRBJ2-1,NA,TRBD2,TRBV4-2,CASSLKTSGAMGNEQFF,TGTGCCAGCAGCCTAAAGACTAGCGGGGCCATGGGCAATGAGCAGTTCTTC
TRBJ2-7,NA,TRBD1,TRBV28,CASPPGQGTNEQYF,TGTGCCAGCCCTCCGGGACAGGGGACCAACGAGCAGTACTTC
TRBJ2-7,NA,NA,TRBV7-2,CASSLPSARGYRYEQYF,TGTGCCAGCAGCTTACCGTCGGCCCGGGGGTATCGCTACGAGCAGTACTTC
TRBJ1-2,NA,NA,TRBV18,CASSLSLERAYGYTF,TGTGCCAGCTCACTTAGCCTCGAAAGGGCCTATGGCTACACCTTC
TRBJ2-1,NA,NA,TRBV2,CASRRGAGAEQFF,TGTGCCAGCAGGAGGGGGGCAGGGGCTGAGCAGTTCTTC
TRBJ2-1,NA,NA,TRBV28,CASGSGYNEQFF,TGTGCCAGCGGGTCGGGGTACAATGAGCAGTTCTTC
TRBJ1-1,few,NA,TRBV2,CATQAGAGTEAFF,TGTGCCACCCAAGCGGGGGCGGGCACTGAAGCTTTCTTT
TRBJ2-7,NA,TRBD2,TRBV7-3,CASSLMAGAYEQYF,TGTGCCAGCAGCTTGATGGCGGGGGCCTACGAGCAGTACTTC
TRBJ1-5,NA,NA,TRBV4-1,CASSQALVPNQPQHF,TGCGCCAGCAGCCAAGCCCTTGTCCCGAATCAGCCCCAGCATTTT